These 25 T cell receptor beta chains originate from one sample sequenced in a study of blood T cells in healthy people across ages. Using a J-beta primer mix together with a sample-barcoded 5' primer, a second PCR was run for roughly 6 to 12 cycles. TCRdb reanalysed the 5' RACE reads using MiXCR and keeps one entry per CDR3 protein. The sample has some 700,000 distinct CDR3 sequences; about a fifth are singletons. The sequencing sample was made of blood. The source of these receptors is a man in his 70s in good health.

To note about this clonotype: The junction departs from the called germline gene at one end, perhaps through a read error. The chain links TRBV15 to TRBJ2-1; no firm D call. There are 16 residues in the CDR3. From germline, CDR1 is LNHNV and CDR2 YYDKDF (reference sequence). The CDR3 here is CATSRDKVELYDEQFF. The CDR3 nucleotides are TGTGCCACCAGCAGAGATAAGGTAGAACTCTACGATGAGCAGTTCTTC.

This rearrangement joins TRBV12-3 or TRBV12-4 to TRBJ2-3; D is undetermined. The CDR3 totals 16 residues. V was shortened by 5 bases and J by 1 base, with 16 bases between the two germline ends. The CDR3 reads CASSPSDSVGTDTQYF. The CDR3 DNA reads as TGTGCCAGCAGTCCCTCCGATTCAGTGGGCACAGATACGCAGTATTTT.

The chain has TRBV10-2 and TRBJ2-1, with D possibly matching TRBD2 (6 bases). Germline CDR1 is WSHSY and CDR2 is SAAADI. The CDR3 runs 14 residues. V lost 7 bases and J lost 5, with 15 bases in between. The CDR3 protein is CASMAPGGNNEQFF. CDR3 sequence (DNA): TGCGCCAGCATGGCTCCCGGGGGAAACAATGAGCAGTTCTTC.

This chain links TRBV6-6 with TRBJ2-5; D unclear. The J call may not be correct, given that the DNA end is closer to TRBJ2-7. CDR3 length equals 17 residues. CDR1 MNHNY and CDR2 SVGAGI come from the germline V gene (reference sequence). The CDR3 DNA is TGTGCCAGCAGTTACTCGCCCAAACCTGGACGGGCCTACGAGCAGTACTTC. This gives the protein CASSYSPKPGRAYEQYF.

This clonotype was seen many times. An end of the junction does not agree with germline; a read error may underlie this. The V and J genes are TRBV5-1 and TRBJ2-2; D possibly corresponds to TRBD1 (5 bases). The CDR3 consists of 15 residues. Germline-derived CDR1 and CDR2 are SGHRS and YFSETQ. The CDR3 sequence is CASSLDRANTGELFF. Written as DNA, the CDR3 is TGTGCCAGCAGCTTAGACAGAGCGAACACCGGGGAGCTGTTTTTT.

In DNA form, the CDR3 reads TGTGCCAGCAGCCTTGGTGAATGGGGAACTGAAGCTTTCTTT. It codes for CASSLGEWGTEAFF. The chain combines TRBV14 with TRBJ1-1; the D is unclear. The CDR3 consists of 14 residues. Germline V gene sequence: CDR1 SGHDN, CDR2 FVKESK. Deletions cut 4 bases from V and 5 bases from J, with 14 bases between.

This clonotype has more than one count but fewer than ten. The J gene is TRBJ2-5, the V gene TRBV5-1; D gene unclear. The CDR3 contains 13 residues. Trimming left V 4 bases short and J 5 bases short, with 12 bases between. Germline CDR1 SGHRS, CDR2 YFSETQ. The CDR3 spells CASSLRPLETQYF. Here the CDR3 DNA reads TGCGCCAGCAGCCTTCGACCCTTGGAGACCCAGTACTTC.

This clonotype was recorded many times. Germline and junction disagree at one end, which may indicate a read error. The rearrangement links TRBV29-1 to TRBJ1-3; no firm D call. Germline CDR1 is SQVTM and CDR2 is ANQGSEA. The CDR3 extends over 13 amino acids. CDR3 region: CSVVLNSGNTIYF. The CDR3 coding sequence is TGCAGCGTTGTATTGAACTCTGGGAACACCATATATTTT.

In its sample, this clonotype was seen a few times. The CDR3 loop reads CASSRLAGVAYEQYV. The DNA for the CDR3 is TGTGCCAGCAGCCGACTAGCGGGAGTCGCCTACGAGCAGTACGTC. The V and J genes are TRBV5-6 and TRBJ2-5; 12 nucleotides align to TRBD2. The J call may not be correct, given that the DNA end is closer to TRBJ2-7. Germline V lookup: CDR1 SGHDT, CDR2 YYEEEE. CDR3 size: 15 residues.

The chain has TRBV12-3 or TRBV12-4 and TRBJ2-1; the D call may be TRBD1 or TRBD2 (6 bases each). V lost 6 bases and J 0 bases, leaving 9 bases between the germline ends. The CDR3 sequence is 14 residues long. The CDR3 spells CASRGGPSYNEQFF. DNA of the CDR3: TGTGCCAGCAGGGGGGGCCCCTCCTACAATGAGCAGTTCTTC.

This clonotype occurred a few times. The V and J genes are TRBV7-9 and TRBJ2-5; no reliable D call. The DNA end favors TRBJ2-1, so the J call may be wrong. Germline V CDR1 and CDR2: SEHNR, FQNEAQ (reference sequence). CDR3 length: 13 amino acids. As DNA, the CDR3 is TGTGCCAGCAGCTTAAGCGACAACAATGAGCAGTTCTTC. Translation gives CASSLSDNNEQFF.

The genes are TRBV6-5 and TRBJ2-5; D not resolved. The germline V gene has CDR1 MNHEY and CDR2 SVGAGI. Trimming stripped 0 bases from V and 5 bases from J, with 10 bases between. This CDR3 region has 14 residues. The CDR3, as DNA: TGTGCCAGCAGTTACTCAGCATTACTGGAGACCCAGTACTTC. The encoded protein is CASSYSALLETQYF.

This clonotype showed up just a few times. Here the CDR3 reads CASSYSGGQGLPYQETQYF. In nucleotides, the CDR3 is TGTGCCAGCAGTTACTCTGGGGGACAGGGGCTTCCGTACCAAGAGACCCAGTACTTC. This chain uses TRBV6-5 with TRBJ2-5, with 10 bases fitting TRBD1. Losses at the gene ends were 0 bases for V and 0 bases for J; bases not matched to a gene: 10. The CDR3 has 19 amino acids. The germline CDR1 and CDR2 sequences are MNHEY and SVGAGI.

The rearrangement uses TRBV10-3 and TRBJ2-1; 11 nucleotides agree with TRBD2. Germline V lookup: CDR1 ENHRY, CDR2 SYGVKD. The CDR3 covers 16 residues. J lost 8 bases, V lost 4 bases, and 10 bases had no gene match. CDR3 protein: CAISVGTSGSRYEQFF. In DNA, the CDR3 is TGTGCCATCAGTGTCGGAACTAGCGGGAGTAGGTATGAGCAGTTCTTC.

This clonotype was observed once. The J gene is TRBJ1-2, the V gene TRBV7-9; a weak D match, TRBD1 (6 bases). Germline V gene lookup returns CDR1 SEHNR and CDR2 FQNEAQ (reference sequence). This CDR3 spans 13 amino acids. Trimming cost V 5 bases and J 7 bases, with 14 bases left between them. The CDR3 loop is CASSRLQGAGYTF. Written as DNA, the CDR3 is TGTGCCAGCAGCCGCTTACAGGGCGCTGGCTACACCTTC.

V is TRBV12-3 or TRBV12-4 and J is TRBJ1-3; D gene uncertain. Trimming cost V 3 bases and J 4 bases, with 7 bases left between them. The CDR3 is 13 amino acids. CDR3 DNA sequence: TGTGCCAGCAGTTTTGGGGAAGGAAACACCATATATTTT. Its protein product is CASSFGEGNTIYF.

This clonotype was detected only a few times. The CDR3 coding sequence is TGTGCCAGCAGTTTCGGCGGGAGAGGACGCACAGATACGCAGTATTTT. Translation: CASSFGGRGRTDTQYF. This chain uses TRBV12-3 or TRBV12-4 with TRBJ2-3; 7 nucleotides agree with TRBD2. The length of the CDR3 is 16 residues. V gave up 3 bases and J gave up 1 base; unmatched junction bases: 7.

This sequence joins TRBV29-1 and TRBJ1-1; D perhaps matches TRBD1 (6 bases). This CDR3 comprises 12 residues. Deletions cut 7 bases from V and 8 bases from J, with 17 bases between. CDR1 is SQVTM and CDR2 is ANQGSEA in the germline V gene. CDR3: CSASRQAPEAFF. CDR3 sequence (DNA): TGCAGCGCCTCAAGACAGGCACCCGAAGCTTTCTTT.

This rearrangement joins TRBV5-1 to TRBJ1-4; no reliable D call. Germline values: CDR1 SGHRS, CDR2 YFSETQ. V was pared by 1 base and J by 0 bases, with 7 bases between. This CDR3 is built from 15 residues. The CDR3: CASSLMAATNEKLFF. The CDR3 DNA follows: TGCGCCAGCAGCTTGATGGCAGCAACTAATGAAAAACTGTTTTTT.

CDR3 coding DNA: TGCAGCGTTGCGCTAGCGGGTGGAATTCAGTACTTC. Translating gives CSVALAGGIQYF. The chain employs TRBV29-1 and TRBJ2-4, with 8 bases identical to TRBD2. The V and J ends lost 4 bases and 10 bases, in that order; junction bases with no gene match: 6. Per germline, CDR1 SQVTM and CDR2 ANQGSEA. CDR3 size: 12 residues.

DNA of the CDR3: TGTGCCAGCAGCTTAGCAATTGGTGGATACAATCAGCCCCAGCATTTT. It codes for CASSLAIGGYNQPQHF. The chain employs TRBV7-2 and TRBJ1-5; D not certain. The CDR3 is made up of 16 amino acids. The germline V gene encodes CDR1 SGHTA and CDR2 FQGNSA. The V and J ends lost 0 bases and 3 bases respectively, with 12 bases between them.

The sample holds a few counts of this clonotype. The V gene is TRBV7-3, the J gene TRBJ2-3; 12 positions match TRBD2. This CDR3 has 15 residues. CDR1 is SGHTA, CDR2 FQGTGA, per germline. V gave up 6 bases and J gave up 9 bases; unmatched junction bases: 10. The CDR3 region has the DNA TGTGCCAGCAGTTCGACCGCGACTAGCGGGAGCACGCAGTATTTT. Its translation is CASSSTATSGSTQYF.

This clonotype turned up a few times. J is TRBJ2-5 and V is TRBV6-5, with 8 positions matching TRBD2. The CDR3 is 15 residues long. The V segment lost 7 bases and the J segment 3 bases; nucleotides outside the gene matches: 10. The germline V gene encodes CDR1 MNHEY and CDR2 SVGAGI. As DNA, the CDR3 is TGTGCCAGCAAAATTAGCGGGAATCGAAAAGAGACCCAGTACTTC. It is translated as CASKISGNRKETQYF.

At least ten counts were recorded for this clonotype. The CDR3 is CASSYGNTIYF. The CDR3 DNA reads TGTGCCAGCAGTTATGGAAACACCATATATTTT. The J gene is TRBJ1-3, the V gene TRBV6-5; no clear D. The CDR3 contains 11 residues. V lost 3 bases and J lost 3, with 0 bases in between. Germline V gene sequence: CDR1 MNHEY, CDR2 SVGAGI.

This clonotype was seen a handful of times. The chain joins TRBV15 to TRBJ2-5, with TRBD2 as a possible D gene (5 bases). The J call may be mistaken, given a closer DNA end match to TRBJ2-1. Germline lookup yields CDR1 LNHNV and CDR2 YYDKDF (reference sequence). The CDR3 consists of 13 residues. The CDR3 DNA reads as TGTGCCACCAGCAGAGGGGGAGTCTATGAGCAGTTCTTC. Amino acid sequence: CATSRGGVYEQFF.